The rows below give T cell receptor beta chains drawn from one sample of a study of CD8+CD57+ T cells in acquired aplastic anemia. TCRdb re-called the reads with MiXCR, one entry per CDR3 protein. This repertoire shows roughly 150,000 distinct CDR3 sequences, under 55% found once; its top ten account for 2.5% to 3.5%. The sequenced material came from sorted CD4+, CD8+, or CD8+CD57+ T cells (not recorded which) from PBMCs. The receptors come from a human donor with aplastic anemia. Each CDR3 is given with its conserved first and last residue. Each record gives: V gene, J gene, CDR3 length, clone size, D gene, CDR3 DNA, CDR3 protein. A D gene is named only where the DNA matches it firmly. A row's size may be missing; if present it is once, few, many or a size class.

v_call: TRBV24-1
j_call: TRBJ2-7
cdr3_length: 14
clone_size: .
d_call: TRBD1
cdr3_nt: TGTGCCACCAGTGGGGACAGGGCGCCTCACGAGCAGTACTTC
cdr3_aa: CATSGDRAPHEQYF

v_call: TRBV2
j_call: TRBJ1-5
cdr3_length: 14
clone_size: .
d_call: .
cdr3_nt: TGTGCCAGCAGCCTTGGACCCAGCAATCAGCCCCAGCATTTT
cdr3_aa: CASSLGPSNQPQHF

v_call: TRBV6-1
j_call: TRBJ2-3
cdr3_length: 15
clone_size: many
d_call: .
cdr3_nt: TGTGCCAGCAGCCGCAGACAGCCTAGCACAGATACGCAGTATTTT
cdr3_aa: CASSRRQPSTDTQYF

v_call: TRBV25-1
j_call: TRBJ2-7
cdr3_length: 14
clone_size: once
d_call: .
cdr3_nt: TGTGCCAGCAGTGAGACAGGCGGTAGCAACGAGCAGTACTTC
cdr3_aa: CASSETGGSNEQYF

v_call: TRBV24-1
j_call: TRBJ2-5
cdr3_length: 14
clone_size: .
d_call: .
cdr3_nt: TGTGCCACCAGTGATACCGGGACGTTTGAGACCCAGTACTTC
cdr3_aa: CATSDTGTFETQYF

v_call: TRBV25-1
j_call: TRBJ2-1
cdr3_length: 14
clone_size: few
d_call: .
cdr3_nt: TGTGCCAGCAGCTCCCCCCGGGGCGTTTTAGAGCAGTTCTTC
cdr3_aa: CASSSPRGVLEQFF

v_call: TRBV2
j_call: TRBJ2-5
cdr3_length: 15
clone_size: .
d_call: .
cdr3_nt: TGTGCCAGCCGCTCGCTGGGACGGGCGGGGGAGACCCAGTACTTC
cdr3_aa: CASRSLGRAGETQYF

v_call: TRBV19
j_call: TRBJ2-5
cdr3_length: 15
clone_size: few
d_call: TRBD1
cdr3_nt: TGTGCCAGTAGGACCGGGACAGGGGGCCAAGAGACCCAGTACTTC
cdr3_aa: CASRTGTGGQETQYF

v_call: TRBV19
j_call: TRBJ2-1
cdr3_length: 13
clone_size: many
d_call: .
cdr3_nt: TGTGCCAGTAGTATAAGGCTCCACAATGAGCAGTTCTTC
cdr3_aa: CASSIRLHNEQFF

v_call: TRBV3-1
j_call: TRBJ2-7
cdr3_length: 16
clone_size: many
d_call: .
cdr3_nt: TGTGCCAGCAGCCAAGAGACGTGGGACCCCAGTTACGAGCAGTACTTC
cdr3_aa: CASSQETWDPSYEQYF

v_call: TRBV6-2/TRBV6-3
j_call: TRBJ2-1
cdr3_length: 16
clone_size: .
d_call: .
cdr3_nt: TGTGCCAGCAGTTACGAACTAGGAAGAGGGAACAATGAGCAGTTCTTC
cdr3_aa: CASSYELGRGNNEQFF

v_call: TRBV5-1
j_call: TRBJ2-7
cdr3_length: 13
clone_size: .
d_call: .
cdr3_nt: TGCGCCAGCAGCTTGGGTACAGTCTACGAGCAGTACTTC
cdr3_aa: CASSLGTVYEQYF

v_call: TRBV18
j_call: TRBJ1-2
cdr3_length: 14
clone_size: few
d_call: .
cdr3_nt: TGTGCCAGCTCACCCCGACAGGAGAACTATGGCTACACCTTC
cdr3_aa: CASSPRQENYGYTF

v_call: TRBV7-9
j_call: TRBJ2-1
cdr3_length: 13
clone_size: .
d_call: .
cdr3_nt: TGTGCCAGCAGCTTAGCGCAGCACAATGAGCAGTTCTTC
cdr3_aa: CASSLAQHNEQFF

v_call: TRBV2
j_call: TRBJ1-2
cdr3_length: 15
clone_size: .
d_call: TRBD1
cdr3_nt: TGTGCCAGCAGTGTCTGGGACAGTGAGGTTGGTGGCTACACCTTC
cdr3_aa: CASSVWDSEVGGYTF

v_call: TRBV19
j_call: TRBJ1-6
cdr3_length: 14
clone_size: .
d_call: .
cdr3_nt: TGTGCCAGTAGTATACGGCAGGTTGGTCAGCCCCTCCACTTT
cdr3_aa: CASSIRQVGQPLHF

v_call: TRBV4-1
j_call: TRBJ1-5
cdr3_length: 14
clone_size: many
d_call: .
cdr3_nt: TGCGCCAGCAGCAGAGGGGATCAGGGACAGCCCCAGCATTTT
cdr3_aa: CASSRGDQGQPQHF

v_call: TRBV11-3
j_call: TRBJ2-1
cdr3_length: 13
clone_size: many
d_call: .
cdr3_nt: TGTGCCAGCAGCTTAGATATGTACAATGAGCAGTTCTTC
cdr3_aa: CASSLDMYNEQFF

v_call: TRBV11-1
j_call: TRBJ1-3
cdr3_length: 17
clone_size: .
d_call: TRBD1
cdr3_nt: TGTGCCAGCAGCTCGGGCCGGGACAGGGAAAATGGAAACACCATATATTTT
cdr3_aa: CASSSGRDRENGNTIYF

v_call: TRBV11-2
j_call: TRBJ2-5
cdr3_length: 17
clone_size: .
d_call: .
cdr3_nt: TGTGCCAGCGTCCGGGATGGAGTACAGAGGGACCAAGAGACCCAGTACTTC
cdr3_aa: CASVRDGVQRDQETQYF

v_call: TRBV25-1
j_call: TRBJ1-2
cdr3_length: 17
clone_size: .
d_call: .
cdr3_nt: TGTGCCAGCAGTGAATTCGGTATACAACGGCGGGGCAGTGGCTACACCTTC
cdr3_aa: CASSEFGIQRRGSGYTF

v_call: TRBV6-2/TRBV6-3
j_call: TRBJ2-7
cdr3_length: 14
clone_size: .
d_call: .
cdr3_nt: TGTGCCAGCAGTTCCCGGGACGGCCGCTACGAGCAGTACTTC
cdr3_aa: CASSSRDGRYEQYF

v_call: TRBV12-3/TRBV12-4
j_call: TRBJ2-1
cdr3_length: 18
clone_size: many
d_call: TRBD2
cdr3_nt: TGTGCCAGCAGCCCCGGGACTAGCGGGAGTCCGTCCTACAATGAGCAGTTCTTC
cdr3_aa: CASSPGTSGSPSYNEQFF

v_call: TRBV25-1
j_call: TRBJ1-3
cdr3_length: 15
clone_size: many
d_call: .
cdr3_nt: TGTGCCAGCAGTGCGTCATTTCTGTCTGGAAACACCATATATTTT
cdr3_aa: CASSASFLSGNTIYF

v_call: TRBV6-1
j_call: TRBJ2-1
cdr3_length: 11
clone_size: once
d_call: .
cdr3_nt: TGTGCCAGTGACGGAGGTTACGAGCAGTTCTTC
cdr3_aa: CASDGGYEQFF

v_call: TRBV3-1
j_call: TRBJ2-1
cdr3_length: 16
clone_size: .
d_call: .
cdr3_nt: TGTGCCAGCAGCCAAGATGTACGCGGAGCAACTTCCGAGCAGTTCTTC
cdr3_aa: CASSQDVRGATSEQFF

v_call: TRBV2
j_call: TRBJ2-7
cdr3_length: 13
clone_size: once
d_call: TRBD1
cdr3_nt: TGTGCCAGCAGGCGGACAGGGGTGAGGGAGCAGTACTTC
cdr3_aa: CASRRTGVREQYF

v_call: TRBV7-2
j_call: TRBJ2-7
cdr3_length: 13
clone_size: once
d_call: .
cdr3_nt: TGTGCCAGTAGTATGTCACTATCCTACGAGCAGTACTTC
cdr3_aa: CASSMSLSYEQYF

v_call: TRBV5-1
j_call: TRBJ2-7
cdr3_length: 14
clone_size: many
d_call: TRBD1
cdr3_nt: TGCGCCAGCAGCGAAGGACAGGGGGCGTACGAGCAGTACTTC
cdr3_aa: CASSEGQGAYEQYF

v_call: TRBV6-5
j_call: TRBJ1-5
cdr3_length: 14
clone_size: many
d_call: .
cdr3_nt: TGTGCCAGCAGTTGGGACCTCGTGAATCAGCCCCAGCATTTT
cdr3_aa: CASSWDLVNQPQHF

v_call: TRBV18
j_call: TRBJ2-7
cdr3_length: 14
clone_size: many
d_call: .
cdr3_nt: TGTGCCAGCTCACCACCCAGTTCCCCCTACGAGCAGTACTTC
cdr3_aa: CASSPPSSPYEQYF

v_call: TRBV4-3
j_call: TRBJ2-1
cdr3_length: 14
clone_size: many
d_call: .
cdr3_nt: TGCGCCAGCAGCCAAGGCCCTGAATCTGGGGAGCAGTTCTTC
cdr3_aa: CASSQGPESGEQFF

v_call: TRBV3-1
j_call: TRBJ1-2
cdr3_length: 13
clone_size: .
d_call: .
cdr3_nt: TGTGCCAGCAGCCCCCGGCAGGTCTATGGCTACACCTTC
cdr3_aa: CASSPRQVYGYTF

v_call: TRBV19
j_call: TRBJ2-6
cdr3_length: 14
clone_size: .
d_call: .
cdr3_nt: TGTGCCAGCGGGGGCCCATCTGGGGCCAACGTCCTGACTTTC
cdr3_aa: CASGGPSGANVLTF

v_call: TRBV20-1
j_call: TRBJ1-2
cdr3_length: 13
clone_size: .
d_call: .
cdr3_nt: TGCAGTGCTAGATATTCCAGCGGGGTAGGCTACACCTTC
cdr3_aa: CSARYSSGVGYTF

v_call: TRBV4-3
j_call: TRBJ2-3
cdr3_length: 15
clone_size: many
d_call: .
cdr3_nt: TGCGCCAGCAGCCAGTCAAAGACGACGACAGATACGCAGTATTTT
cdr3_aa: CASSQSKTTTDTQYF

v_call: TRBV29-1
j_call: TRBJ2-5
cdr3_length: 14
clone_size: .
d_call: TRBD2
cdr3_nt: TGCAGCGTTGTGCTAGCGGGGAGCCAAGAGACCCAGTACTTC
cdr3_aa: CSVVLAGSQETQYF

v_call: TRBV18
j_call: TRBJ1-3
cdr3_length: 17
clone_size: .
d_call: .
cdr3_nt: TGTGCCAGCTCACCACTGCGGCCGGGAGGCTCTGGAAACACCATATATTTT
cdr3_aa: CASSPLRPGGSGNTIYF

v_call: TRBV7-3
j_call: TRBJ2-1
cdr3_length: 14
clone_size: many
d_call: TRBD1
cdr3_nt: TGTGCCAGCAGCTCCGGGACAGGGTACAATGAGCAGTTCTTC
cdr3_aa: CASSSGTGYNEQFF

v_call: TRBV19
j_call: TRBJ1-2
cdr3_length: 13
clone_size: many
d_call: .
cdr3_nt: TGTGCCAGTAGTATAGAAAGCAGATATGGCTACACCTTC
cdr3_aa: CASSIESRYGYTF

v_call: TRBV2
j_call: TRBJ1-1
cdr3_length: 16
clone_size: many
d_call: TRBD1
cdr3_nt: TGTGCCAGCAGCGCCGGGACAGGGCGAGGGAACACTGAAGCTTTCTTT
cdr3_aa: CASSAGTGRGNTEAFF

v_call: TRBV20-1
j_call: TRBJ1-6
cdr3_length: 14
clone_size: .
d_call: TRBD1
cdr3_nt: TGCAGTGCTAGAGGGGGACAGGTCGATTCACCCCTCCACTTT
cdr3_aa: CSARGGQVDSPLHF

v_call: TRBV24-1
j_call: TRBJ1-5
cdr3_length: 18
clone_size: .
d_call: .
cdr3_nt: TGTGCCACCAGTGATTCGAACGTGGGACGTGGGATTTTTCAGCCCCAGCATTTT
cdr3_aa: CATSDSNVGRGIFQPQHF

v_call: TRBV7-6
j_call: TRBJ2-3
cdr3_length: 18
clone_size: many
d_call: TRBD2
cdr3_nt: TGTGCCAGCAGCTTAGGACTAGCGGGAGGCGCTAGCACAGATACGCAGTATTTT
cdr3_aa: CASSLGLAGGASTDTQYF

v_call: TRBV19
j_call: TRBJ2-1
cdr3_length: 15
clone_size: many
d_call: TRBD2
cdr3_nt: TGTGCCAGTAGTATACTAGCGGGAGGGGACAATGAGCAGTTCTTC
cdr3_aa: CASSILAGGDNEQFF

v_call: TRBV28
j_call: TRBJ2-1
cdr3_length: 15
clone_size: many
d_call: .
cdr3_nt: TGTGCCAGCAGTTTTGGGACCGGGGGCCCCAATGAGCAGTTCTTC
cdr3_aa: CASSFGTGGPNEQFF

v_call: TRBV20-1
j_call: TRBJ2-2
cdr3_length: 15
clone_size: many
d_call: TRBD1
cdr3_nt: TGCAGTGCTAGAGTGGGGACAGTGAACACCGGGGAGCTGTTTTTT
cdr3_aa: CSARVGTVNTGELFF